This T cell receptor (beta chain) was recorded in a study of blood T cell repertoires in COVID-19. Generated by immunoSEQ multiplex PCR, the TCRdb table keeps only in-frame clones and is missing some. The repertoire has approximately 200,000 clones, 70% to 85% of them found once; the top ten carry around 6.9%. Sequenced material: peripheral blood. The TCR comes from a human donor with acute or convalescent COVID-19. The donor label of this sample is uncertain.

The CDR3 sequence: CASSSFFDEQFF. The CDR3 DNA sequence: TGTGCCAGCAGCTCCTTCTTCGATGAGCAGTTCTTC. The chain uses TRBV12-3 or TRBV12-4 and TRBJ2-1; no reliable D call. This CDR3 contains 12 residues. The V end was cut by 6 bases, the J end by 8 bases, with 11 bases between.